The entry below describes one T cell receptor (beta chain). Its antigen remains unidentified. The data belong to a study of PD-1 blockade in classical Hodgkin lymphoma. Points from the study as a whole: Patients who responded completely had about the same baseline diversity as newly diagnosed patients. Healthy donors reportedly exceeded newly diagnosed patients in baseline TCR diversity.

Each patient experienced a relapse that followed autologous stem cell transplantation, and brentuximab vedotin exposure varied. Patients reached a best response of complete response, partial response or progressive disease. CDR1 and CDR2 (germline): MNHEY, SMNVEV (reference sequence). V was pared by 4 bases and J by 2 bases, with 15 bases between. This CDR3 comprises 15 residues. The method was immunoSEQ multiplex PCR; TCRdb's version includes in-frame clones alone and lacks a portion of them. The data show 55,000 to 75,000 clones, around 93% seen once. The specimen was peripheral blood mononuclear cells (PBMCs), collected at baseline. The sequence was collected from a human donor with classical Hodgkin lymphoma. The chain joins TRBV27 to TRBJ2-7; TRBD2 is a possible D gene (6 bases). In nucleotides, the CDR3 is TGTGCCAGCAGTTACGGAGGGGTAGGGACCTACGAGCAGTACTTC. Its protein is CASSYGGVGTYEQYF.